These T cell receptor beta chains were read from a single sample in a study of CD8 T cells in ankylosing spondylitis. One entry per CDR3 protein results from TCRdb running MiXCR on the 5' RACE reads. The table includes 650,000 to 800,000 distinct CDR3 sequences, around 20% detected once. Input material: blood, either unsorted or a sorted T cell fraction (not recorded which). All receptors come from a male donor with ankylosing spondylitis. Each CDR3 is given with its conserved first and last residue. The D gene is left open where the match is weak. A row's size may be missing; if present it is once, few, many or a size class.

>TRBJ2-3|few|TRBV20-1|TRBD2
CSASALGTSGRSTDTQYF
TGCAGTGCTAGCGCCCTTGGGACTAGCGGGAGGAGCACAGATACGCAGTATTTT
>TRBJ1-1|few|TRBV25-1|-
CASSELGENTEAFF
TGTGCCAGCAGTGAATTAGGGGAGAACACTGAAGCTTTCTTT
>TRBJ2-7|-|TRBV4-1|-
CASSQGRDVPYEQYF
TGCGCCAGCAGCCAAGGACGGGACGTACCCTACGAGCAGTACTTC
>TRBJ2-3|-|TRBV20-1|TRBD2
CSGPPGLVSTDTQYF
TGCAGTGGTCCACCGGGACTAGTCAGCACAGATACGCAGTATTTT
>TRBJ2-2|many|TRBV12-3/TRBV12-4|-
CASSFRNTGSGELFF
TGTGCCAGCAGTTTTCGGAATACAGGGTCCGGGGAGCTGTTTTTT
>TRBJ2-7|few|TRBV25-1|TRBD1
CATASDWDSISYEQYF
TGTGCCACCGCTTCTGATTGGGACAGCATCTCCTACGAGCAGTACTTC
>TRBJ2-7|-|TRBV20-1|-
CSASGTGGLSYEQYF
TGCAGTGCGAGTGGGACCGGGGGGCTCTCCTACGAGCAGTACTTC
>TRBJ1-2|once|TRBV6-1|-
CASSDETVGYGYTF
TGTGCCAGCAGTGATGAGACGGTTGGCTATGGCTACACCTTC
>TRBJ2-2|-|TRBV6-2/TRBV6-3|-
CASEEWASVNTGELFF
TGTGCCAGCGAGGAGTGGGCTAGCGTTAACACCGGGGAGCTGTTTTTT
>TRBJ2-1|-|TRBV7-8|TRBD1
CASSSGTVNEQFF
TGTGCCAGCAGCTCCGGGACAGTCAATGAGCAGTTCTTC
>TRBJ2-7|-|TRBV7-9|TRBD1
CASSTQGAIIYEQYF
TGTGCCAGCAGCACACAGGGGGCAATCATCTACGAGCAGTACTTC
>TRBJ2-7|few|TRBV20-1|TRBD2
CSARESESVEREGRHEQYF
TGCAGTGCTAGAGAAAGTGAGTCGGTTGAACGGGAGGGCCGCCACGAGCAGTACTTC
>TRBJ2-3|-|TRBV5-1|-
CASSLTVQDPDTQYF
TGCGCCAGCAGCTTGACGGTACAGGATCCAGATACGCAGTATTTT
>TRBJ2-6|few|TRBV20-1|-
CSARGNSGANVLTF
TGCAGTGCTAGGGGAAACTCTGGGGCCAACGTCCTGACTTTC
>TRBJ2-3|few|TRBV6-1|TRBD2
CASSVSGETTDTQYF
TGTGCCAGCAGTGTTAGCGGGGAAACGACAGATACGCAGTATTTT
>TRBJ1-1|-|TRBV7-8|-
CASSPLLRGRNTEAFF
TGTGCCAGCAGCCCGCTCCTTAGGGGCCGCAACACTGAAGCTTTCTTT
>TRBJ1-2|many|TRBV4-1|TRBD1
CASSQAGQGNYGYTF
TGCGCCAGCAGCCAAGCGGGACAGGGCAACTATGGCTACACCTTC
>TRBJ1-5|-|TRBV7-2|-
CASSLGRVSNQPQHF
TGTGCCAGCAGCTTAGGTAGGGTGAGCAATCAGCCCCAGCATTTT
>TRBJ2-4|few|TRBV12-3/TRBV12-4|TRBD1
CAIGTEKNIQYF
TGTGCCATCGGGACAGAGAAAAACATTCAGTACTTC
>TRBJ2-3|few|TRBV12-3/TRBV12-4|TRBD2
CASTLSSGYTQYF
TGTGCCAGCACCCTATCTAGCGGTTATACGCAGTATTTT
>TRBJ2-3|-|TRBV29-1|TRBD1
CSGHRGADTQYF
TGCAGCGGCCACAGGGGGGCAGATACGCAGTATTTT
>TRBJ1-1|few|TRBV27|-
CASSEAQSTEAFF
TGTGCCAGCAGTGAAGCTCAGAGCACTGAAGCTTTCTTT
>TRBJ1-2|-|TRBV5-1|-
CASSYTNYGYTF
TGCGCCAGCAGTTACACTAACTATGGCTACACCTTC
>TRBJ2-2|-|TRBV11-2|TRBD1
CASSRDRGPTGELFF
TGTGCCAGCAGTAGGGACAGGGGGCCCACCGGGGAGCTGTTTTTT
>TRBJ1-3|few|TRBV20-1|-
CSAGQQGNTIYF
TGCAGTGCTGGGCAACAAGGAAACACCATATATTTT
>TRBJ2-5|-|TRBV2|TRBD2
CASEPREQETQYF
TGTGCCAGCGAGCCGCGGGAGCAAGAGACCCAGTACTTC
>TRBJ1-5|-|TRBV5-1|TRBD1
CASSLDQGAQPQHF
TGCGCCAGCAGCTTGGATCAGGGGGCTCAGCCCCAGCATTTT
>TRBJ2-1|few|TRBV2|-
CASRPFSSVGEQFF
TGTGCCAGCAGACCGTTTTCTAGCGTAGGTGAGCAGTTCTTC
>TRBJ2-7|-|TRBV6-5|-
CASSYQPTYEQYF
TGTGCCAGCAGTTACCAGCCGACCTACGAGCAGTACTTC
>TRBJ2-4|few|TRBV20-1|TRBD1
CSATGQGLNIQYF
TGCAGTGCAACGGGACAGGGGCTAAACATTCAGTACTTC
>TRBJ2-3|few|TRBV7-9|-
CASSLAVGGRTDTQYF
TGTGCCAGCAGCTTAGCGGTCGGGGGACGCACAGATACGCAGTATTTT
>TRBJ1-1|-|TRBV7-9|TRBD1
CASSFTTGMNTEAFF
TGTGCCAGCAGCTTCACGACAGGGATGAACACTGAAGCTTTCTTT
>TRBJ2-1|-|TRBV12-3/TRBV12-4|-
CASIHTTTLNNEQFF
TGTGCCAGCATTCATACGACCACGCTAAACAATGAGCAGTTCTTC
>TRBJ1-1|few|TRBV20-1|-
CSAPARSENTEAFF
TGCAGTGCTCCCGCTCGTTCTGAGAACACTGAAGCTTTCTTT
>TRBJ2-7|-|TRBV4-1|TRBD1
CASSQADRGVFYEQYF
TGCGCCAGCAGCCAAGCTGACAGGGGTGTATTCTACGAGCAGTACTTC
>TRBJ2-7|few|TRBV5-1|TRBD1
CASSSRGLPSYEQYF
TGCGCCAGCAGCTCCAGGGGGCTACCCTCCTACGAGCAGTACTTC
>TRBJ2-2|-|TRBV10-3|TRBD2
CAISKEGLAGLAGELFF
TGTGCCATCAGTAAAGAAGGACTAGCGGGACTTGCCGGGGAGCTGTTTTTT
>TRBJ1-3|-|TRBV5-4|TRBD1
CASSRGGDRSSGNTIYF
TGTGCCAGCAGCCGGGGGGGGGACAGGAGCTCTGGAAACACCATATATTTT
>TRBJ1-5|few|TRBV24-1|-
CATSDTKPDRNNQPQHF
TGTGCCACCAGTGATACGAAGCCTGACAGAAACAATCAGCCCCAGCATTTT
>TRBJ1-4|-|TRBV4-1|-
CASSQELGATNEKLFF
TGCGCCAGCAGCCAAGAATTGGGGGCAACTAATGAAAAACTGTTTTTT
>TRBJ2-5|-|TRBV3-1|-
CASSHLIQETQYF
TGTGCCAGCAGCCACCTCATCCAAGAGACCCAGTACTTC
>TRBJ1-5|few|TRBV11-2|-
CASSLGPEPNQPQHF
TGTGCCAGCAGCTTAGGGCCGGAACCCAATCAGCCCCAGCATTTT
>TRBJ2-2|few|TRBV6-2/TRBV6-3|TRBD2
CASRMSGVNTGELFF
TGTGCCAGCAGAATGAGCGGGGTCAACACCGGGGAGCTGTTTTTT
>TRBJ2-7|-|TRBV18|TRBD1
CASSPRVLTGQNYEQYF
TGTGCCAGCTCACCACGGGTGCTGACAGGGCAGAACTACGAGCAGTACTTC
>TRBJ2-1|many|TRBV7-2|TRBD2
CASSLGGREGEQFF
TGTGCCAGCAGCTTAGGAGGGCGGGAGGGGGAGCAGTTCTTC